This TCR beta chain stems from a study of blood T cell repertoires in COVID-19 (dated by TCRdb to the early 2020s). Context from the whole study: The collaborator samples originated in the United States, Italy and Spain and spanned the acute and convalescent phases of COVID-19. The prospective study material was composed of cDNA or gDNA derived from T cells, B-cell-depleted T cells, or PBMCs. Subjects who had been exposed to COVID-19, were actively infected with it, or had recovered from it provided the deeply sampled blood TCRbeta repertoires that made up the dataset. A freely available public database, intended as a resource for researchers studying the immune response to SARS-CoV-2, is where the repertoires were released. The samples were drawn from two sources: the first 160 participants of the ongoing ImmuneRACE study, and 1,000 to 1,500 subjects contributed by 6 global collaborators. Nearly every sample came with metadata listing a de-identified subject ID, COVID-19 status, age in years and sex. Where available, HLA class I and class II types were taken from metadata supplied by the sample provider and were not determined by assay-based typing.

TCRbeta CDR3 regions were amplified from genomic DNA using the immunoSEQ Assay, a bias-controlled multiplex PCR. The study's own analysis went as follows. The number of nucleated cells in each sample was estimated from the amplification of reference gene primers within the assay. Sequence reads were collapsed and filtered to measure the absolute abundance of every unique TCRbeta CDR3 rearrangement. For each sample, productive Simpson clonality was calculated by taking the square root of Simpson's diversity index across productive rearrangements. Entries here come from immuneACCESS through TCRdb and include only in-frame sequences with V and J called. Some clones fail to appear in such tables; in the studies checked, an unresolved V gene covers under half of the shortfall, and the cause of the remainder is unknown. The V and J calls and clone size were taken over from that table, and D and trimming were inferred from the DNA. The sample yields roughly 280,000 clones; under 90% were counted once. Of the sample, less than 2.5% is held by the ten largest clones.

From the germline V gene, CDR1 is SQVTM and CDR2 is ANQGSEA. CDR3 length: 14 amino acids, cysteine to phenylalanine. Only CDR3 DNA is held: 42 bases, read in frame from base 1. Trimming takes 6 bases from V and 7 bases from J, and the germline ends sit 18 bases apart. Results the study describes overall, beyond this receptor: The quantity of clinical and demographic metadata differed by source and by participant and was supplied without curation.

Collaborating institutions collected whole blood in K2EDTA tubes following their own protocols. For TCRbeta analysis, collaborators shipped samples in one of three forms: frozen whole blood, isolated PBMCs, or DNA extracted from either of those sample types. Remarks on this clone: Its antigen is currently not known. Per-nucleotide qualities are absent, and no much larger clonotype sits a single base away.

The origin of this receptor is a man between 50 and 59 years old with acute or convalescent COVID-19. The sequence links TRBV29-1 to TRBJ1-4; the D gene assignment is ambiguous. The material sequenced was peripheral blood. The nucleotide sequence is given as TGCAGCGTCGCAAACATAACCCGGGGTGAAAAACTGTTTTTT. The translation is CSVANITRGEKLFF.